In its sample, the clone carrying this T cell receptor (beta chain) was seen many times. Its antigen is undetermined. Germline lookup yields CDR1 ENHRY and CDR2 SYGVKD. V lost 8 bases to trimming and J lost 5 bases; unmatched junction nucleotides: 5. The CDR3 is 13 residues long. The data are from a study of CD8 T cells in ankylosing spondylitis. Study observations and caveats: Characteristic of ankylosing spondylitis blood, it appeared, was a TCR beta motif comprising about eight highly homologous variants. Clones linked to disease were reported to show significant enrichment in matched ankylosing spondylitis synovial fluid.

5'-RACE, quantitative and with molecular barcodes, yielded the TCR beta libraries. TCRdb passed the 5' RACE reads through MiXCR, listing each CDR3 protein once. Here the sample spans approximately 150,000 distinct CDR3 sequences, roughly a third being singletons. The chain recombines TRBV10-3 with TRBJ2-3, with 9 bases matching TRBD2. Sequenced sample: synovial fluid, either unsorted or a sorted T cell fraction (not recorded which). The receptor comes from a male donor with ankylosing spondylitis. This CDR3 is CAISSGAEDTQYF. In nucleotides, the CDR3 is TGTGCCATCTCTAGCGGGGCTGAAGATACGCAGTATTTT.